This T cell receptor beta chain was captured by sequencing in a study of blood T cell repertoires in COVID-19. Overall study context: Sample material is recorded as cDNA or gDNA derived from T cells, B-cell-depleted T cells, or PBMCs.

Profiled with immunoSEQ multiplex PCR; TCRdb holds only in-frame clones, not every one. The table includes tens of thousands of clones, more than 65% detected once. Germline V gene sequence: CDR1 SGHNT, CDR2 YYREEE (reference sequence). V shed 2 bases and J 5 bases; nucleotides not matched to a gene: 4. This CDR3 has 14 amino acids. The rearrangement links TRBV5-4 to TRBJ2-1; 7 bases agree with TRBD2. This TCR derives from a woman aged 70-85 years with acute or convalescent COVID-19. The sample comprised peripheral blood. CDR3 residues: CASSFQRGDNEQFF. CDR3 sequence (DNA): TGTGCCAGCAGCTTCCAGCGGGGAGACAATGAGCAGTTCTTC.